The entry that follows covers one T cell receptor (beta chain) sequence. The data were taken from a study of radiotherapy plus CTLA-4 blockade in lung cancer. Study-wide context: Objective responses arose in about 17% of patients, and 25% to 35% experienced disease control.

J was trimmed by 5 bases and V by 2 bases; bases with no gene match: 8. The germline gives CDR1 MNHEY, CDR2 SMNVEV (reference sequence). The CDR3 runs 16 residues. Generated by immunoSEQ multiplex PCR, the TCRdb table keeps only in-frame clones and is missing some. This sample has 75,000 or so clones, with roughly 80% found just once. The chain employs TRBV27 and TRBJ2-2; 7 nucleotides match TRBD1. The sequence derives from a human donor with non-small cell lung cancer who had a complete response to radiotherapy plus ipilimumab. Sequences were derived from peripheral blood, sampled from a patient treated with radiotherapy plus ipilimumab. CDR3 in amino acids: CASSLKVTGSTGELFF. The CDR3 DNA sequence: TGTGCCAGCAGTTTAAAGGTGACAGGGAGTACCGGGGAGCTGTTTTTT.